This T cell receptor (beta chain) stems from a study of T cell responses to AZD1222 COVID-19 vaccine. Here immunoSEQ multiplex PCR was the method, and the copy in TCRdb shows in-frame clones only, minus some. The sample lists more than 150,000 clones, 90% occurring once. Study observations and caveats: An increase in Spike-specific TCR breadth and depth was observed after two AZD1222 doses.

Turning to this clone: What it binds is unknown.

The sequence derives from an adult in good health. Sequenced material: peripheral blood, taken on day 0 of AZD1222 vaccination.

The CDR3 DNA sequence: TGTGCCAGTTCCCCCGGAAGCTACTCCTACGAGCAGTACTTC. Protein: CASSPGSYSYEQYF. The chain is built from TRBV19 and TRBJ2-7; D is uncertain. V was cut by 8 bases and J by 0 bases, with 14 bases left in between. The CDR3 covers 14 residues. In germline, CDR1 is LNHDA, CDR2 SQIVND (reference sequence).